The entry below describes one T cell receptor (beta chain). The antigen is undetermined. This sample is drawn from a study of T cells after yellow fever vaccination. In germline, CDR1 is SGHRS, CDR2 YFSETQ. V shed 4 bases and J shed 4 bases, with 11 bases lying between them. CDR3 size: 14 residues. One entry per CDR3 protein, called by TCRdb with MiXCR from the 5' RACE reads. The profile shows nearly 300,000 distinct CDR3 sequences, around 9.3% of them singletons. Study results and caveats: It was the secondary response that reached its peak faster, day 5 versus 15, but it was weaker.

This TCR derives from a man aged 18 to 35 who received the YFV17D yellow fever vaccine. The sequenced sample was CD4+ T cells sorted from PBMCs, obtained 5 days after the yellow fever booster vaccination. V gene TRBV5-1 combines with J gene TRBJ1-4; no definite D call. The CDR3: CASSPGNVNEKLFF. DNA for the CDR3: TGCGCCAGCAGCCCTGGCAACGTTAATGAAAAACTGTTTTTT.